This T cell receptor (beta chain) is from a study of shared clonotypes between healthy human individuals. Study results and limitations: The donor pool, a small one, limited the genetic and exposure-history diversity represented. It was observed that roughly 5.5% of naive CD4 clonotypes were shared across several donors. Even with large depth, rarefaction showed that sorted-subset sequencing was incomplete.

Per germline, CDR1 SNHLY and CDR2 FYNNEI. Trimming left V 8 bases short and J 6 bases short, with 25 bases between. This CDR3 is built from 16 residues. CD45RO negativity and positive selection for CCR7 defined naive CD8 cells, a population that excluded terminally differentiated effector memory CD45RA+ cells. Measured with immunoSEQ multiplex PCR; TCRdb has only the in-frame clones, and not every one. The sample holds about 700,000 clones, 90% to 95% seen once. About this clone itself: Its antigen remains unknown.

The genes are TRBV2 and TRBJ1-1; D may be TRBD1 (5 bases). The sequencing sample was made of naive CD8+ T cells sorted from blood. The source is a man aged 30 to 39 in good health. The CDR3 sequence is CASSPGRANLGPEAFF. The CDR3 nucleotides read TGTGCCAGCTCCCCAGGCAGGGCTAACCTTGGCCCTGAAGCTTTCTTT.